Only one count was recorded for the clone carrying this TCR beta chain. TCRdb's copy holds only in-frame clones and misses some; the assay was immunoSEQ multiplex PCR. Of 300,000 to 450,000 clones listed, around 89% are singletons. The data originate from a study of blood T cell repertoires in COVID-19. Study information: The cDNA or gDNA used as material had been derived from T cells, B-cell-depleted T cells, or PBMCs.

The cohort comprised adults aged about 18 to 100 years residing in about two dozen US areas. All recovered Cohort 3 donors got two negative PCRs, got clearance, or saw symptom resolution. This CDR3 has 14 amino acids. Germline V gene lookup returns CDR1 SNHLY and CDR2 FYNNEI. V gave up 10 bases and J gave up 3 bases; unmatched junction bases: 8. The receptor comes from a woman aged 18-29 years who had recovered from COVID-19. The chain joins TRBV2 to TRBJ2-3; TRBD2 matches 9 bases. The sequenced material came from PBMCs or T cells enriched from blood (not recorded which). This CDR3 reads CATQDSGGTDTQYF. CDR3 nucleotide sequence: TGTGCCACTCAAGATAGCGGGGGAACAGATACGCAGTATTTT.